This TCR beta chain is from a study of blood T cell repertoires in COVID-19. The overall study: Samples of COVID-19 (acute and convalescent) were obtained from the United States, Italy and Spain. The analysed material was cDNA or gDNA that came from T cells, B-cell-depleted T cells, or PBMCs.

Trimming left V 0 bases short and J 1 base short, with 8 bases between. The germline CDR1 and CDR2 sequences are SGHNT and YYREEE (reference sequence). The CDR3 is 16 residues long. As processed by the authors: Researchers report that nucleated cell counts were estimated from reference gene primer amplification. Repertoires were generated with immunoSEQ multiplex PCR, while TCRdb's copy carries only in-frame clones and drops some. That table supplies the V and J calls and clone size; D and trimming were determined from the DNA. The repertoire consists of 200,000 to 300,000 clones, with approximately 86% occurring once and the leading ten covering about 7%.

The chain uses TRBV5-4 and TRBJ2-6; D possibly corresponds to TRBD1 (5 bases). The material sequenced was peripheral blood. The clonotype originates from a man in his 60s who had recovered from COVID-19. In DNA form, the CDR3 reads TGTGCCAGCAGCTTGGGGCAGGGTTCTGGGGCCAACGTCCTGACTTTC. Residues: CASSLGQGSGANVLTF.